One and the same sample provided the 4 T cell receptor beta chains below, sequenced in a study of cytomegalovirus exposure and HLA in healthy donors. Researchers ran the PCR with 60 Vbeta and 13 Jbeta primers. Sequencing used immunoSEQ multiplex PCR; TCRdb keeps in-frame clones, though not all of them. This sample has under 200,000 clones; roughly 80% occur once, and the top ten carry about 1.5%. Source material: PBMCs. The source of these receptors is a woman in her twenties or thirties in good health and CMV-seronegative.

This chain joins TRBV30 and TRBJ1-5; TRBD1 matches 7 bases. Per germline, CDR1 GTSNPN and CDR2 SVGIG (reference sequence). CDR3 length equals 13 residues. The V gene end was trimmed by 1 base and the J gene end by 7 bases; junction bases not matched to a gene: 4. The CDR3 loop reads CAWSADRVQPQHF. CDR3 DNA sequence: TGTGCCTGGAGTGCTGACAGGGTCCAGCCCCAGCATTTT.

The rearrangement joins TRBV5-6 to TRBJ1-1; weak D call: TRBD1 (5 bases). Germline values: CDR1 SGHDT, CDR2 YYEEEE. CDR3 size: 13 residues. Trimming pared 4 bases from V and 5 bases from J, leaving 12 bases between. CDR3 protein: CASSPQSGTEAFF. In DNA form, the CDR3 reads TGTGCCAGCAGCCCCCAATCAGGGACTGAAGCTTTCTTT.

V gene TRBV7-9 combines with J gene TRBJ1-2; possible D gene TRBD1, 5 bases. V was cut by 1 base and J by 0 bases, with 12 bases left in between. The CDR3 length is 16 residues. CDR1 and CDR2 (germline): SEHNR, FQNEAQ (reference sequence). The CDR3 DNA reads as TGTGCCAGCAGCTTAGACAGGAAAACATCTAACTATGGCTACACCTTC. It is translated as CASSLDRKTSNYGYTF.

This chain uses TRBV27 with TRBJ2-3; 8 bases align to TRBD2. V was pared by 6 bases and J by 1 base, with 6 bases of the junction left unmatched. The V gene's germline CDR1 is MNHEY and CDR2 SMNVEV (reference sequence). CDR3 length: 15 residues. DNA of the CDR3: TGTGCCAGCAGCAGACTAGCGTTGGGCACAGATACGCAGTATTTT. Amino acid sequence: CASSRLALGTDTQYF.